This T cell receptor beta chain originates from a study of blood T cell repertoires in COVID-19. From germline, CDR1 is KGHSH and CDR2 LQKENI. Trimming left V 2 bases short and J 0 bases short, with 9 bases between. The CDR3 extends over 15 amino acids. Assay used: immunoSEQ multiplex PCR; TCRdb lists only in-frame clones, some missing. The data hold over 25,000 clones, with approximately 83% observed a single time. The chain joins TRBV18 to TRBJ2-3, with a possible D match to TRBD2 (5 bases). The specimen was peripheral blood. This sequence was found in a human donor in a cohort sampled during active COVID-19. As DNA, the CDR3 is TGTGCCAGCTCACCATCAGCGGACAGCACAGATACGCAGTATTTT. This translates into CASSPSADSTDTQYF.